This passage covers 26 T cell receptor beta chains from one sample sequenced in a study of cytomegalovirus exposure and HLA in healthy donors. Sequencing was performed with immunoSEQ multiplex PCR; in TCRdb, only in-frame clones are kept and a portion is missing. Here the sample spans 150,000 to 200,000 clones, 70% to 85% being singletons. The sample was PBMCs. These receptors came from a woman younger than 45 in good health and CMV-seropositive.

The CDR3 DNA is TGTGCCATCAGTGAGTCTGCTAGCGGGAGAAGGCGCTCCTACAATGAGCAGTTCTTC. This sequence encodes CAISESASGRRRSYNEQFF. This sequence joins TRBV10-3 and TRBJ2-1; 10 bases align to TRBD2. CDR1 is ENHRY, CDR2 SYGVKD, per germline. The CDR3 spans 19 residues. The J segment lost 0 bases and the V segment lost 0 bases, leaving 8 bases of the junction unmatched.

This clone was seen a few times. The J gene is TRBJ1-2, the V gene TRBV29-1; a possible D gene is TRBD1 (5 bases). The CDR3 consists of 12 residues. The V gene's germline CDR1 is SQVTM and CDR2 ANQGSEA. The V gene lost 6 bases and the J gene lost 6 bases, with 14 bases spanning the gap. The CDR3 sequence is CSVWGEGNGYTF. In DNA form, the CDR3 reads TGCAGCGTCTGGGGGGAAGGGAATGGCTACACCTTC.

The rearrangement links TRBV28 to TRBJ1-3; tentative D call: TRBD1 (5 bases). There are 15 residues in the CDR3. Germline V lookup: CDR1 MDHEN, CDR2 SYDVKM. V lost 5 bases, J lost 3 bases, and 14 bases lay in between. The CDR3 sequence is CASSAGAPGGNTIYF. CDR3 nucleotide sequence: TGTGCCAGCAGTGCTGGGGCGCCGGGTGGAAACACCATATATTTT.

This sequence joins TRBV19 and TRBJ2-1; a weak D match, TRBD1 (5 bases). Germline V lookup: CDR1 LNHDA, CDR2 SQIVND (reference sequence). Trimming cost V 3 bases and J 5 bases, with 8 bases left between them. The CDR3 spans 13 residues. The CDR3 region is CASSMTVHNEQFF. The CDR3 region has the DNA TGTGCCAGTAGTATGACAGTTCACAATGAGCAGTTCTTC.

This clone appeared a few times. This rearrangement joins TRBV2 to TRBJ2-1, with TRBD2 as a possible D gene (6 bases). The V end lost 2 bases, the J end lost 10 bases, and 18 bases lay between the germline ends. CDR3 size: 15 residues. The germline V gene has CDR1 SNHLY and CDR2 FYNNEI. CDR3 sequence reads: CASSERLGPQSEQFF. The CDR3 DNA is TGTGCCAGCAGTGAACGACTAGGGCCCCAATCGGAGCAGTTCTTC.

The rearrangement joins TRBV28 to TRBJ2-7; D possibly corresponds to TRBD1 (6 bases). V was trimmed by 2 bases and J by 9 bases, leaving 11 bases between them. The length of the CDR3 is 12 residues. Looked up from germline, CDR1 is MDHEN and CDR2 is SYDVKM. The CDR3 nucleotides read TGTGCCAGCAGTTTAGGGGGCTTGGGGCAGTACTTC. It is translated as CASSLGGLGQYF.

This chain connects TRBV4-2 to TRBJ2-7; a weak D match, TRBD2 (5 bases). Germline V gene lookup returns CDR1 LGHNA and CDR2 YNFKEQ. CDR3 size: 15 residues. V lost 0 bases and J 7 bases, leaving 16 bases between the germline ends. The CDR3 nucleotides are TGTGCCAGCAGCCAAGAACTAGAGGCAACGAAGGAGCAGTACTTC. It specifies CASSQELEATKEQYF.

The V gene is TRBV18, the J gene TRBJ2-5, with TRBD1 as a possible D gene (5 bases). The CDR3 sequence is 15 residues long. Per the germline V gene, CDR1 is KGHSH and CDR2 is LQKENI. The V end lost 3 bases, the J end lost 2 bases, and 13 bases lay between the germline ends. Here the CDR3 reads CASSPARDGQETQYF. CDR3 nucleotide sequence: TGTGCCAGCTCACCGGCCAGGGATGGGCAAGAGACCCAGTACTTC.

The chain combines TRBV29-1 with TRBJ2-1; 10 bases are a match to TRBD2. J was trimmed by 3 bases and V by 3 bases; bases with no gene match: 2. The CDR3 has 14 amino acids. The germline V gene has CDR1 SQVTM and CDR2 ANQGSEA. The CDR3 sequence: CSVDTSGIYNEQFF. CDR3 coding DNA: TGCAGCGTTGATACTAGCGGGATCTACAATGAGCAGTTCTTC.

The chain recombines TRBV15 with TRBJ1-1, with a weak D call TRBD1 (6 bases). Germline V CDR1 and CDR2: LNHNV, YYDKDF (reference sequence). This CDR3 contains 16 residues. V was cut by 3 bases and J by 1 base, with 15 bases left in between. CDR3 coding DNA: TGTGCCACCAGCAGGCCAATCTCGACAGGGAACACTGAAGCTTTCTTT. The encoded protein is CATSRPISTGNTEAFF.

The genes are TRBV2 and TRBJ1-5; D gene ambiguous. V lost 6 bases, J lost 5 bases, and 17 bases lay in between. Germline-derived CDR1 and CDR2 are SNHLY and FYNNEI. This CDR3 is 15 amino acids long. The CDR3 DNA reads as TGTGCCAGCAGGAAGGAACGGGATAGGGATCAGCCCCAGCATTTT. Its translation is CASRKERDRDQPQHF.

The chain links TRBV9 to TRBJ2-1, with TRBD2 matching over 10 bases. The ends lost 7 bases at V and 4 bases at J; junction bases unmatched: 8. CDR1 SGDLS and CDR2 YYNGEE come from the germline V gene. The length of the CDR3 is 15 residues. Here the CDR3 reads CASPPGTSEYNEQFF. The CDR3 coding sequence is TGTGCCAGCCCCCCCGGGACTAGCGAATACAATGAGCAGTTCTTC. The full variable domain, completed using reference TRBV9 and TRBJ2-1, is DSGVTQTPKHLITATGQRVTLRCSPRSGDLSVYWYQQSLDQGLQFLIQYYNGEERAKGNILERFSAQQFPDLHSELNLSSLELGDSALYFCASPPGTSEYNEQFFGPGTRLTVL.

The chain recombines TRBV28 with TRBJ1-1; a possible D gene is TRBD1 (6 bases). Germline CDR1 reads MDHEN; CDR2 reads SYDVKM. The length of the CDR3 is 13 residues. V dropped 6 bases and J dropped 11 bases, with 19 bases sitting between them. CDR3 region: CASRFPQGSYAFF. In DNA, the CDR3 is TGTGCCAGCAGATTCCCCCAGGGGAGTTACGCTTTCTTT.

This chain joins TRBV28 and TRBJ2-3; D call uncertain. The CDR3 extends over 14 amino acids. Trimming pared 5 bases from V and 6 bases from J, leaving 15 bases between. The germline V gene has CDR1 MDHEN and CDR2 SYDVKM. The CDR3 protein is CASSQLQGADTQYF. The CDR3 DNA sequence: TGTGCCAGCAGTCAACTACAAGGTGCCGATACGCAGTATTTT.

This chain connects TRBV5-1 to TRBJ2-6; D is ambiguous. Trimming removed 1 base from V and 0 bases from J, with 11 bases in between. Germline-derived CDR1 and CDR2 are SGHRS and YFSETQ. There are 17 residues in the CDR3. This CDR3 reads CASSLNAAFSGANVLTF. CDR3 nucleotide sequence: TGCGCCAGCAGCTTGAACGCGGCCTTCTCTGGGGCCAACGTCCTGACTTTC. Full variable domain (remainder filled in from reference TRBV5-1 and TRBJ2-6): KAGVTQTPRYLIKTRGQQVTLSCSPISGHRSVSWYQQTPGQGLQFLFEYFSETQRNKGNFPGRFSGRQFSNSRSEMNVSTLELGDSALYLCASSLNAAFSGANVLTFGAGSRLTVL.

The chain is built from TRBV7-2 and TRBJ2-3; TRBD2 is a possible D gene (6 bases). Germline V lookup: CDR1 SGHTA, CDR2 FQGNSA. The ends were cut back, 7 bases at V and 2 bases at J, with 16 bases in the middle. The CDR3 sequence is 15 residues long. The CDR3 loop reads CASTRLDPITDTQYF. CDR3 nucleotide sequence: TGTGCCAGCACCCGACTAGATCCCATCACAGATACGCAGTATTTT.

J is TRBJ1-5 and V is TRBV19; D gene uncertain. Trimming left V 7 bases short and J 4 bases short, with 11 bases between. From germline, CDR1 is LNHDA and CDR2 SQIVND (reference sequence). The CDR3 is 13 residues long. CDR3: CASNPVRNQPQHF. The CDR3 DNA reads TGTGCCAGTAATCCGGTGAGGAATCAGCCCCAGCATTTT.

The chain links TRBV19 to TRBJ1-5; 7 bases map to TRBD1. The CDR3 spans 16 residues. The junction had 7 bases not matched to a gene; V was cut back by 5 bases and J by 0 bases. Germline CDR1 and CDR2: LNHDA and SQIVND (reference sequence). This CDR3 is CASSSSGTVSNQPQHF. The CDR3 DNA follows: TGTGCCAGTAGTTCCTCCGGGACAGTTAGCAATCAGCCCCAGCATTTT.

V usage is TRBV5-1 and J usage is TRBJ1-4; no firm D call. The V end was cut by 0 bases, the J end by 3 bases, with 6 bases between. Germline V gene lookup returns CDR1 SGHRS and CDR2 YFSETQ. The CDR3 runs 14 residues. The CDR3: CASSLDSPNEKLFF. The CDR3, as DNA: TGCGCCAGCAGCTTGGACAGCCCTAATGAAAAACTGTTTTTT.

The CDR3 spells CASSMEAVSAEQYF. Here the CDR3 DNA reads TGTGCCAGTAGTATGGAGGCAGTATCGGCCGAGCAGTACTTC. The rearrangement joins TRBV19 to TRBJ2-7, with D possibly being TRBD2 (5 bases). This CDR3 region has 14 residues. Per germline, CDR1 LNHDA and CDR2 SQIVND (reference sequence). V was shortened by 3 bases and J by 6 bases, with 15 bases between the two germline ends.

V gene TRBV5-1 combines with J gene TRBJ2-2; 8 positions match TRBD2. The CDR3 is 16 amino acids. CDR1 and CDR2 from the germline V gene are SGHRS and YFSETQ. With 0 bases clipped from V and 5 bases from J, the junction kept 6 bases outside the gene matches. The CDR3 spells CASSLEGSGTTGELFF. The DNA for the CDR3 is TGCGCCAGCAGCTTGGAGGGTAGCGGGACAACCGGGGAGCTGTTTTTT.

The chain joins TRBV28 to TRBJ2-3; D remains ambiguous. Between the trimmed V and J ends, which lost 7 bases and 3 bases, there was a span of 14 bases. Germline V lookup: CDR1 MDHEN, CDR2 SYDVKM. CDR3 size: 14 residues. This CDR3 is CASTPWALTDTQYF. CDR3 DNA: TGTGCCAGCACTCCCTGGGCATTAACAGATACGCAGTATTTT.

The rearrangement uses TRBV2 and TRBJ2-1; 7 bases map to TRBD2. Germline V CDR1 and CDR2: SNHLY, FYNNEI. The ends lost 6 bases at V and 9 bases at J; junction bases unmatched: 8. The CDR3 length is 13 residues. The CDR3 nucleotides read TGTGCCAGCAGAGGGACTAATACGGGTGAGCAGTTCTTC. Translation gives CASRGTNTGEQFF.

This chain joins TRBV6-1 and TRBJ2-4; D might be TRBD1 (5 bases). The germline V gene has CDR1 MNHNS and CDR2 SASEGT. The CDR3 is made up of 15 amino acids. The V gene lost 4 bases and the J gene lost 5 bases, with 15 bases spanning the gap. CDR3 sequence (DNA): TGTGCCAGCAGTGGGGTAAGGGGCGGCCAAAACATTCAGTACTTC. Translating it yields CASSGVRGGQNIQYF.

This chain links TRBV29-1 with TRBJ1-3; 11 nucleotides line up with TRBD1. The CDR3 is 18 residues long. The ends lost 4 bases at V and 1 base at J; junction bases unmatched: 12. Per the germline V gene, CDR1 is SQVTM and CDR2 is ANQGSEA. This CDR3 reads CSVGGTGGVRGSGNTIYF. The CDR3 DNA sequence: TGCAGCGTTGGAGGGACAGGGGGAGTGCGGGGTTCTGGAAACACCATATATTTT.

This clone was found once. This sequence joins TRBV4-2 and TRBJ1-2; TRBD1 might be the D (5 bases). CDR1 is LGHNA, CDR2 YNFKEQ, per germline. Trimming shortened V by 3 bases and J by 5 bases, and 22 bases separated the two germline ends. CDR3 length: 17 residues. CDR3 protein: CASSHPSFPQGGYGYTF. The CDR3 coding sequence is TGTGCCAGCAGCCACCCCTCGTTCCCGCAGGGTGGTTATGGCTACACCTTC.